This T cell receptor beta chain originates from a study of T-cell memory formation after mild COVID-19. Per the germline V gene, CDR1 is LGHDT and CDR2 is YNNKEL (reference sequence). With 1 base removed from V and 5 bases from J, the gap between germline ends came to 17 bases. The length of the CDR3 is 16 residues. One entry per CDR3 protein results from TCRdb running MiXCR on the 5' RACE reads. The sample includes around 34,000 distinct CDR3 sequences, 7.5% to 8% of them seen just once. The clonotype was recovered from a man aged 18 to 30 who had mild COVID-19 (a few samples of this study predate the infection). Cell type and time point are not known. The sequenced sample was PBMCs or a T cell subset sorted from them (not recorded which). V and J are TRBV3-1 and TRBJ2-5, with a possible D match to TRBD2 (6 bases). The DNA for the CDR3 is TGTGCCAGCAGCCAAGGTGTGACTAGAGATGGGGAGACCCAGTACTTC. Its translation is CASSQGVTRDGETQYF.